This TCR beta chain was recovered during a study of early T cells in non-severe SARS-CoV-2 infection (dated by TCRdb to the early 2020s). Turning to the overall study: Bulk RNA from unsorted whole blood was used for TCR sequencing, so alpha and beta chains could not be paired.

What the study reported, not specific to this receptor: VDJdb matching was skewed toward anti-spike CD8 responses and likely underestimated virus-specific expansions by missing private and CD4 specificities.

The study was a case-control design nested within a healthcare worker cohort in London, UK, with weekly nasopharyngeal swab PCR tests and blood sampling. Between 23 and 31 March 2020, the week of the UK lockdown, healthcare workers were enrolled and then followed up weekly for as long as 16 weeks. The CDR3 sequence holds 14 residues, the cysteine and phenylalanine included. Only CDR3 DNA remains: 42 bases, in frame from the first base. The junction carries 12 bases between V and J, which are trimmed by 3 bases and 6 bases respectively. This clonotype was recorded many times. It lacks a known antigen. The sample holds no much larger clone one base away, and base qualities are not on file. Libraries were made using 5' RACE. Reads for this sample came from a NextSeq 500. Unique molecular identifiers were attached to individual cDNA molecules in the TCR library protocol so that sequencing error and PCR bias could be corrected. TCR alpha and beta chains were both sequenced, and the abundances of alpha and beta sequences in each sample were closely correlated with each other. The paper's data handling went like this. Decombinator V4 was used to annotate TCR sequences for V gene, J gene and CDR3. Expanded TCRs were defined as changing significantly between any two time points under a Poisson model with p below 0.0001. Abundances of TCRs were expressed as counts per million after normalisation to the total number of TCRs sequenced in each sample. TRAV1-2 paired with TRAJ12, TRAJ20 or TRAJ33 defined MAIT TCRs, while TRAV10 paired with TRAJ18 defined iNKT TCRs. VDJdb, accessed 1 November 2021, was searched for CMV, EBV and SARS-CoV-2 annotated TCRs, excluding TCRs annotated for multiple antigens. The public reads were quality trimmed at Q25 with fastp and then assembled into clones with MiXCR by TCRdb, keeping productive beta chains. Rows are unified per CDR3 protein, each entry keeping the most common DNA and genes. What appears here as the V and J calls and clone size reflects TCRdb's work, not the paper's. Present in this sample are about 50,000 distinct CDR3 sequences, over 5% of which were seen just once. The top ten clones comprise 6% to 8.5% of the sample.

Here the chain combines TRBV12-3 or TRBV12-4 and TRBJ2-1; the D segment may tentatively be TRBD1 or TRBD2, each giving 5 matched bases. The TCR originated in an adult who was a healthcare worker with PCR-confirmed SARS-CoV-2 infection or an uninfected control (not recorded which). Material: whole blood, obtained at baseline. At the DNA level, the sequence is TGTGCCAGCAGTTTGGGACCGCCACTCAATGAGCAGTTCTTC. It codes for CASSLGPPLNEQFF.